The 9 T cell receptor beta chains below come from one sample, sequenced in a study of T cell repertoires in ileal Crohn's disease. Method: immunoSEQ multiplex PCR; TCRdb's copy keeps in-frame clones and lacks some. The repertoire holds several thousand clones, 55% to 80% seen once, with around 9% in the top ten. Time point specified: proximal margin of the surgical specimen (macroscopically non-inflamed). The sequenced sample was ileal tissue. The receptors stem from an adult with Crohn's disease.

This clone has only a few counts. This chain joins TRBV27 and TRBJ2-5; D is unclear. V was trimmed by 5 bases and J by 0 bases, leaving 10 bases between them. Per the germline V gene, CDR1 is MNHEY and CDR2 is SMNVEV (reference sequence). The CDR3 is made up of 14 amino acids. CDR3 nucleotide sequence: TGTGCCAGCAGTCTCAGCAACCACCAAGAGACCCAGTACTTC. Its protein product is CASSLSNHQETQYF.

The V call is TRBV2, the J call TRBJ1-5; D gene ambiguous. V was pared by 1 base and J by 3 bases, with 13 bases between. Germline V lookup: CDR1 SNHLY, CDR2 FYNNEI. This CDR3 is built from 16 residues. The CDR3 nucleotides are TGTGCCAGCAGTGAAGATAGGAGGGTCGACAATCAGCCCCAGCATTTT. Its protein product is CASSEDRRVDNQPQHF.

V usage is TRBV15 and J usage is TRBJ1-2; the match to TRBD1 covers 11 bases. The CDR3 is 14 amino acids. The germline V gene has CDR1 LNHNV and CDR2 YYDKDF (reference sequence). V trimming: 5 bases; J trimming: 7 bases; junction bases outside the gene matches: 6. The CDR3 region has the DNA TGTGCCACCAGCCCACGGACAGGGGGCATTGGCTACACCTTC. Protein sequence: CATSPRTGGIGYTF.

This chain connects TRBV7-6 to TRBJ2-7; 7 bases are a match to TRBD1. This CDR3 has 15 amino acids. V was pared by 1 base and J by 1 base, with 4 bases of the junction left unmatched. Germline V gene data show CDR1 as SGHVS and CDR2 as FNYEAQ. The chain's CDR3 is CASSLESGGSYEQYF. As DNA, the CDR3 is TGTGCCAGCAGCTTAGAGTCAGGGGGATCCTACGAGCAGTACTTC.

The CDR3 DNA follows: TGTGCCAGCAGTACGCGGATCACTAATTCACCCCTCCACTTT. Amino acids: CASSTRITNSPLHF. The V gene is TRBV25-1, the J gene TRBJ1-6, with D unclear. CDR3 length equals 14 residues. Trimming left V 5 bases short and J 6 bases short, with 11 bases between. CDR1 and CDR2 from the germline V gene are MGHDK and SYGVNS. Drawing the rest from reference TRBV25-1 and TRBJ1-6, the complete variable domain is EADIYQTPRYLVIGTGKKITLECSQTMGHDKMYWYQQDPGMELHLIHYSYGVNSTEKGDLSSESTVSRIRTEHFPLTLESARPSHTSQYLCASSTRITNSPLHFGNGTRLTVT.

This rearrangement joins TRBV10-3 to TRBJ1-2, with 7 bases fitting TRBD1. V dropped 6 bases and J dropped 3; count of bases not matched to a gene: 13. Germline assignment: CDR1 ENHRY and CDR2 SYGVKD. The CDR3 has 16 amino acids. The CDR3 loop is CAISPKETGSDYGYTF. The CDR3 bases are TGTGCCATCAGCCCTAAGGAGACAGGGTCGGACTATGGCTACACCTTC.

This CDR3 is CASTLTGGSTGELFF. CDR3 sequence (DNA): TGTGCCAGCACCTTGACAGGGGGGAGTACCGGGGAGCTGTTTTTT. V usage is TRBV6-4 and J usage is TRBJ2-2; 9 bases line up with TRBD1. After removal of 7 bases from V and 5 bases from J, the junction contained 8 bases not matched to a gene. CDR3 size: 15 residues. Per germline, CDR1 MRHNA and CDR2 SNTAGT.

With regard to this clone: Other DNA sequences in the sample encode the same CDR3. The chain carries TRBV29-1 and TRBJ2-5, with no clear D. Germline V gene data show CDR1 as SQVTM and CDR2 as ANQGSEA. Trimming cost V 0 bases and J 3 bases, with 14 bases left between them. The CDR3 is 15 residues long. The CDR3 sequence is CSVEDRFVGKETQYF. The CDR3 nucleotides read TGCAGCGTTGAAGATCGGTTCGTGGGGAAAGAGACCCAGTACTTC.

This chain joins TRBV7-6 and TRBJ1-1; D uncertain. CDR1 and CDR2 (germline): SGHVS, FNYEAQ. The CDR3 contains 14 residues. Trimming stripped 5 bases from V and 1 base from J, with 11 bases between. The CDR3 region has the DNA TGTGCCAGCAGCCCTCAGCTGCGGAACACTGAAGCTTTCTTT. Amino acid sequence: CASSPQLRNTEAFF.